This TCR beta chain stems from a study of blood T cell repertoires in COVID-19 (dated by TCRdb to the early 2020s). Context from the whole study: Samples covering the acute and convalescent phases of COVID-19 were provided by collaborators in the United States, Italy and Spain. The prospective study material was composed of cDNA or gDNA derived from T cells, B-cell-depleted T cells, or PBMCs. Deeply sampled blood TCRbeta repertoires from subjects exposed to, actively infected with, or recovered from COVID-19 were included in the dataset. The repertoires were released in a freely available public database meant as a resource for research on the immune response to SARS-CoV-2. The samples were drawn from the first 160 participants of the ongoing ImmuneRACE study and from 1,254 subjects provided by 6 global collaborators. A de-identified subject ID, COVID-19 status, age in years and sex were almost always included in the sample metadata. HLA class I and class II types, where available, came from metadata supplied by the sample provider rather than from assay-based typing. What the study reported, not specific to this receptor: How much clinical and demographic metadata was included differed by source and by participant, and the metadata was provided uncurated.

The immunoSEQ Assay, a bias-controlled multiplex PCR, was used to amplify TCRbeta CDR3 regions from genomic DNA. Per the source publication's procedure: The number of nucleated cells in each sample was estimated from the amplification of reference gene primers within the assay. To quantify the absolute abundance of each unique TCRbeta CDR3 rearrangement, sequence reads were collapsed and filtered. For each sample, productive Simpson clonality was calculated by taking the square root of Simpson's diversity index across productive rearrangements. What TCRdb holds here is the immuneACCESS table cut down to in-frame rearrangements. Part of the clones is not present; checked against another copy, under half of the missing clones reflect an unresolved V gene, and the others are unexplained. The V and J calls and clone size come from that table; D and trimming were worked out from the DNA. Here the sample has fewer than 400,000 clones; about 85% occur a single time. The ten biggest clones cover under 2% of the sample.

Enrolling through a virtual design, the prospective study's participants ranged in age from roughly 18 to 100 years and lived across some 22 United States geographic areas. In the prospective study, participants were assigned to cohorts based on the clinical history participants reported in a screening survey and a study questionnaire. A participant counted as exposed if, within 2 weeks of entering the study, that participant had been in contact with someone who had a PCR-confirmed or clinician-diagnosed COVID-19 case. Mobile phlebotomists in the prospective study collected whole blood, serum and a nasopharyngeal or oropharyngeal swab from every participant. Prospective study participants could optionally give additional blood draws and questionnaires over a roughly two-month period. Before DNA extraction, prospective study blood samples were shipped either frozen or at room temperature. Via the germline V gene, CDR1 is SGHRS and CDR2 YFSETQ. From the cysteine up to the phenylalanine, the CDR3 has a length of 14 residues. The kept DNA is CDR3 alone, 42 bases in frame from the first base. V is cut back by 4 bases and J by 2 bases, with 5 bases in the junction unmatched.

With regard to this clone: No cognate antigen has been identified for it. Base quality data are lacking; no much larger clone is found one base away.

The clonotype originates from a woman in her twenties or thirties who had been exposed to COVID-19. Recombination joined TRBV5-1 with TRBJ1-1; the central 7 bases match TRBD1. Input material: PBMCs or T cells enriched from blood (not recorded which). The nucleotides are TGCGCCAGCAGCAGGAGGGACAGCAACACTGAAGCTTTCTTT. Its translation reads: CASSRRDSNTEAFF.